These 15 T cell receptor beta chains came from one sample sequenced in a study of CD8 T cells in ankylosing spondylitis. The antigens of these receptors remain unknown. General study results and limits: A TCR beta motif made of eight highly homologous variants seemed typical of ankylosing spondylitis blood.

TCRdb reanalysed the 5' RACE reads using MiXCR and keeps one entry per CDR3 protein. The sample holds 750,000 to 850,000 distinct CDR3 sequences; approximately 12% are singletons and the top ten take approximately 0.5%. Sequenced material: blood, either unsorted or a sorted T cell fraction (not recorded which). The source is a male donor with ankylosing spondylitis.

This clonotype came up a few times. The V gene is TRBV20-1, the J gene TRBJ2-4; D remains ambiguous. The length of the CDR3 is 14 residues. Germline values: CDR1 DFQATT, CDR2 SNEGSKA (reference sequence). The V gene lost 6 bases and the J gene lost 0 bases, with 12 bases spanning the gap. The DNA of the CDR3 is TGCAGTGCGCCGACATCCCTAGCCAAAAACATTCAGTACTTC. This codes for CSAPTSLAKNIQYF.

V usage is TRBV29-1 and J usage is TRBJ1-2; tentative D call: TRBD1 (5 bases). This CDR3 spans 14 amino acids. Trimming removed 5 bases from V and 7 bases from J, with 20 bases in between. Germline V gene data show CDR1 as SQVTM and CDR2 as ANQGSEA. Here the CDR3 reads CSVRLWGDHRGYTF. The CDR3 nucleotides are TGCAGCGTTCGCCTGTGGGGGGATCATCGTGGCTACACCTTC.

The DNA of the CDR3 is TGCAGTGCCGGGACTAGCGGAGAGACCCAGTACTTC. It yields the protein CSAGTSGETQYF. The rearrangement links TRBV20-1 to TRBJ2-5; the match to TRBD2 covers 11 bases. The CDR3 runs 12 residues. With V trimmed by 6 bases and J by 4 bases, 1 base remained unmatched. CDR1 and CDR2 (germline): DFQATT, SNEGSKA (reference sequence).

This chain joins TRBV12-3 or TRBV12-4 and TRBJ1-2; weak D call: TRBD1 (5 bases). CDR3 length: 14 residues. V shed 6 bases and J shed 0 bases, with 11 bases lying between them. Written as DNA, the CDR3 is TGTGCCAGCAGCTCCAGGGAGGCTAACTATGGCTACACCTTC. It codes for CASSSREANYGYTF.

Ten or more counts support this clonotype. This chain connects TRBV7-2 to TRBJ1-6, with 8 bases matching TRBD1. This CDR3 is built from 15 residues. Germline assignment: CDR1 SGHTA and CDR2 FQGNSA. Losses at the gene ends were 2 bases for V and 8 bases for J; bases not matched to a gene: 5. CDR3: CASSLLVRGHSPLHF. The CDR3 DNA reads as TGTGCCAGCAGCTTATTGGTCAGGGGGCATTCACCCCTCCACTTT.

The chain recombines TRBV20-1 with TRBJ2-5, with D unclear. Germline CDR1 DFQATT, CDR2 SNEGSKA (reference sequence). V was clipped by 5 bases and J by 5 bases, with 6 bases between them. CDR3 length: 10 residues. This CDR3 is CSALEETQYF. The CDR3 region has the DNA TGCAGTGCTCTAGAGGAGACCCAGTACTTC.

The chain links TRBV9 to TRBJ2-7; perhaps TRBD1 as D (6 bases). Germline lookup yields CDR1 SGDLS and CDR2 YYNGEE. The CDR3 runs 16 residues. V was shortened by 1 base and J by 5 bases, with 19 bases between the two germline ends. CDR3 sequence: CASSVKGHRTSHEQYF. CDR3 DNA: TGTGCCAGCAGCGTAAAGGGACACCGAACTTCCCACGAGCAGTACTTC.

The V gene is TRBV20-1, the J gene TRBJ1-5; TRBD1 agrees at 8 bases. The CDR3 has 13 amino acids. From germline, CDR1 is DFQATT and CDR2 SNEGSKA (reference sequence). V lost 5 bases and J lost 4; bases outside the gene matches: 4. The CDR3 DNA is TGCAGTGCTTACAGGACAGGGAATCAGCCCCAGCATTTT. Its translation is CSAYRTGNQPQHF.

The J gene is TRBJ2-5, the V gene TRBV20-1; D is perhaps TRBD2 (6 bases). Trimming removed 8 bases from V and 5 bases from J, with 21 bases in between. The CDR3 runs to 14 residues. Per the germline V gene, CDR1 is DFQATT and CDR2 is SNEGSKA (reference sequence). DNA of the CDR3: TGCAGTCTGGGGGGAGAGAGACTATGGGAGACCCAGTACTTC. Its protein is CSLGGERLWETQYF.

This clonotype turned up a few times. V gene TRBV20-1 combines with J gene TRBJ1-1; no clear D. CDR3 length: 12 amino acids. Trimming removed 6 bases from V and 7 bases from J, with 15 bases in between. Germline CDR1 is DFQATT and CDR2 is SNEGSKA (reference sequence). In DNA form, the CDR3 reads TGCAGTGCCCTCCTGGAGGGTGGTGAAGCTTTCTTT. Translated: CSALLEGGEAFF.

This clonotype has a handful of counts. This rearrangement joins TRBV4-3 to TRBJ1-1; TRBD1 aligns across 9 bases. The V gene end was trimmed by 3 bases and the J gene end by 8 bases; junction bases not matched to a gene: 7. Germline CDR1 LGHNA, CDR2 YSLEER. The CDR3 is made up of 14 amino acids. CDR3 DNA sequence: TGCGCCAGCAGCCATCGGGACAGGGCCCTCGAAGCTTTCTTT. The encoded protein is CASSHRDRALEAFF.

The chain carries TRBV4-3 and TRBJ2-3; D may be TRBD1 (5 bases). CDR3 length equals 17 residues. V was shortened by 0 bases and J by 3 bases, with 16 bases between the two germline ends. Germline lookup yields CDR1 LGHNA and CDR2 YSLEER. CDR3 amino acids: CASSQDPVAGLTDTQYF. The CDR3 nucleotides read TGCGCCAGCAGCCAAGATCCGGTGGCAGGGTTAACAGATACGCAGTATTTT.

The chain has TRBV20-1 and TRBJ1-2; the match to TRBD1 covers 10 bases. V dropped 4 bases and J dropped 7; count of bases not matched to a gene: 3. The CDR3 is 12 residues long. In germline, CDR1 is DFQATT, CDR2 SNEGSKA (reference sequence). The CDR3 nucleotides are TGCAGTGCTATTGGGGACAGGGGTGGCTACACCTTC. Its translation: CSAIGDRGGYTF.

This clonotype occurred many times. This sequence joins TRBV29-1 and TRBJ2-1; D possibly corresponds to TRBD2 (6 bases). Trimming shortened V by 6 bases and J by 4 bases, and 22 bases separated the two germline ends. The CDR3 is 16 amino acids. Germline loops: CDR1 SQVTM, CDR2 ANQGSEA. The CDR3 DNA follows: TGCAGCGTATCCGTTGGTAGCTGGGGGGTTTACAATGAGCAGTTCTTC. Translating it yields CSVSVGSWGVYNEQFF.

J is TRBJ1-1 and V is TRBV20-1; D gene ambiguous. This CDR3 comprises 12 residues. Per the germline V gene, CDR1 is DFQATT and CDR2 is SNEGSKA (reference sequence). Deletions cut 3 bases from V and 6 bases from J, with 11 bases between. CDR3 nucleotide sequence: TGCAGTGCTAGCCTCCACGACGCTGAAGCTTTCTTT. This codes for CSASLHDAEAFF.